A selection of T cell receptor beta chains follows, all from one sample in a study of beta chain features in type 1 diabetes. The method was immunoSEQ multiplex PCR; TCRdb's version includes in-frame clones alone and lacks a portion of them. This table holds roughly 350,000 clones, about 10% found once. Sample: naive CD4+ T cells from blood. These receptors came from a woman aged 25 to 39 in good health. The conserved cysteine and the conserved F or W are not part of the CDR3 here. The order of the fields is J gene, V gene, CDR3 protein.

j_call: TRBJ1-1
v_call: TRBV18
cdr3_aa: ASSPGTENTEAF

j_call: TRBJ2-7
v_call: TRBV4-2
cdr3_aa: ASSQTDNKQY

j_call: TRBJ2-7
v_call: TRBV18
cdr3_aa: ASSPDGAYEQY

j_call: TRBJ2-1
v_call: TRBV28
cdr3_aa: ASITYPLTEQF

j_call: TRBJ2-1
v_call: TRBV9
cdr3_aa: ASSVEVGEDYNEQF

j_call: TRBJ2-3
v_call: TRBV19
cdr3_aa: ASSTGTSRGTDTQY

j_call: TRBJ2-5
v_call: TRBV7-3
cdr3_aa: ASSLSGSTETQY

j_call: TRBJ2-7
v_call: TRBV18
cdr3_aa: ASSPPGGLAFYEQY

j_call: TRBJ2-1
v_call: TRBV5-4
cdr3_aa: ASSDPSGSYNEQF

j_call: TRBJ1-5
v_call: TRBV19
cdr3_aa: ASSVAPSGQPQH

j_call: TRBJ2-2
v_call: TRBV10-3
cdr3_aa: AISSQGANTGELF